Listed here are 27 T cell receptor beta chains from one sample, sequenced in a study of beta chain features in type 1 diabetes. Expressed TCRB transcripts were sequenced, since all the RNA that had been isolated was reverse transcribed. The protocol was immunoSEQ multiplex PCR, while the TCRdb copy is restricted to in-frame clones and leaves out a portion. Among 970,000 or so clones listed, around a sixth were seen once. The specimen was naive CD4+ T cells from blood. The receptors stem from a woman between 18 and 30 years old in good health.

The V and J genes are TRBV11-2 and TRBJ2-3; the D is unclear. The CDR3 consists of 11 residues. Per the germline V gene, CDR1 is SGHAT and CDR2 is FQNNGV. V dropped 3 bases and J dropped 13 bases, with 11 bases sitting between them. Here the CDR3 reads CASSLSGFEYF. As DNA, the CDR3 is TGTGCCAGCAGCTTGTCCGGGTTCGAGTATTTT. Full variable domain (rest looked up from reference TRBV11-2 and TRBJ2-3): EAGVAQSPRYKIIEKRQSVAFWCNPISGHATLYWYQQILGQGPKLLIQFQNNGVVDDSQLPKDRFSAERLKGVDSTLKIQPAKLEDSAVYLCASSLSGFEYFGPGTRLTVL.

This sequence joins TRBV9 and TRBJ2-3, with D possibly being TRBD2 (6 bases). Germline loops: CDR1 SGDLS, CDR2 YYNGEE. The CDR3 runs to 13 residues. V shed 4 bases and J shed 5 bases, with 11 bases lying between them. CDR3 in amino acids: CASSLPGGDTQYF. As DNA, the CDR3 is TGTGCCAGCAGCCTACCCGGGGGAGATACGCAGTATTTT.

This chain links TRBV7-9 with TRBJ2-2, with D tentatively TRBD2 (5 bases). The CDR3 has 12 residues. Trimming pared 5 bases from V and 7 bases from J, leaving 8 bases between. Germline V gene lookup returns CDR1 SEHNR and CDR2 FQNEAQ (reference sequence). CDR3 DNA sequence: TGTGCCAGCAGCCGGGAAAACGGGGAGCTGTTTTTT. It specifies CASSRENGELFF. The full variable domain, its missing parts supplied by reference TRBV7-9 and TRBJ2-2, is DTGVSQNPRHKITKRGQNVTFRCDPISEHNRLYWYRQTLGQGPEFLTYFQNEAQLEKSRLLSDRFSAERPKGSFSTLEIQRTEQGDSAMYLCASSRENGELFFGEGSRLTVL.

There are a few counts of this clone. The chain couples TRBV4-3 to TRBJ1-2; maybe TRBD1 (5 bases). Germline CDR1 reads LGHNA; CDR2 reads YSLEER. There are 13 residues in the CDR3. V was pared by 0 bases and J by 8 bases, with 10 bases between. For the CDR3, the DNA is TGCGCCAGCAGCCAAGATATGGGGGAAGGCTACACCTTC. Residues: CASSQDMGEGYTF.

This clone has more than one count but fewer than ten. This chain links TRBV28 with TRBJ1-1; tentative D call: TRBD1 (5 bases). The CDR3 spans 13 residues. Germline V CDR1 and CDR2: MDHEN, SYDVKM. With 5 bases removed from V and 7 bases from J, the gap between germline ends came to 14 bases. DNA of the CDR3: TGTGCCAGCAGTGGTGGGGGACGGGGTGAAGCTTTCTTT. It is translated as CASSGGGRGEAFF.

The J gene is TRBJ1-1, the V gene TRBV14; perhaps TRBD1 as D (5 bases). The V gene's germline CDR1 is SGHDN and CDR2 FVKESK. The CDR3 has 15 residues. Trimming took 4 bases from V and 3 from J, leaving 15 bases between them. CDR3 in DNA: TGTGCCAGCAGCCCACCGGGGGGTGGGTACACTGAAGCTTTCTTT. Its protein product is CASSPPGGGYTEAFF.

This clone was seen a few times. Written as DNA, the CDR3 is TGTGCCAGCAGGAACAGGGGCACTGAAGCTTTCTTT. Its translation is CASRNRGTEAFF. This sequence joins TRBV2 and TRBJ1-1; 7 positions agree with TRBD1. The CDR3 has 12 residues. Per the germline V gene, CDR1 is SNHLY and CDR2 is FYNNEI. V was pared by 6 bases and J by 4 bases, with 2 bases of the junction left unmatched.

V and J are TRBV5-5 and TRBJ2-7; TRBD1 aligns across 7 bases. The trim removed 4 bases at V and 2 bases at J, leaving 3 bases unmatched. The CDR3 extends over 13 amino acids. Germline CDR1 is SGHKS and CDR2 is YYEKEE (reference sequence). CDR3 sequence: CASSVDRAYEQYF. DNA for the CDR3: TGTGCCAGCAGCGTCGACAGGGCCTACGAGCAGTACTTC.

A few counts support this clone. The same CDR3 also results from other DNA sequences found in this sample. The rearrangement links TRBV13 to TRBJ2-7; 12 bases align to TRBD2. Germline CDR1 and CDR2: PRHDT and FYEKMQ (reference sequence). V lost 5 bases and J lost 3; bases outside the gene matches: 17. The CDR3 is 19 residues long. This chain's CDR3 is CASSRALGPSGLAGYEQYF. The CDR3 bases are TGTGCCAGCAGCCGCGCTTTAGGGCCCTCGGGACTAGCGGGCTACGAGCAGTACTTC.

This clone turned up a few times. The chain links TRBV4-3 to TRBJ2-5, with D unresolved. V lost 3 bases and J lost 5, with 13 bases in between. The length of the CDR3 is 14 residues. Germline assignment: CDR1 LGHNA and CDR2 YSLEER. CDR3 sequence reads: CASSQAPGRETQYF. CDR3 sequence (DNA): TGCGCCAGCAGCCAGGCGCCCGGTCGGGAGACCCAGTACTTC.

The CDR3 here is CASSYSIFKPYEQYF. DNA for the CDR3: TGTGCCAGCAGTTACTCTATTTTTAAGCCTTACGAGCAGTACTTC. The chain employs TRBV6-5 and TRBJ2-7; unclear D gene. CDR1 MNHEY and CDR2 SVGAGI come from the germline V gene. The CDR3 has 15 residues. V shed 0 bases and J shed 4 bases, with 13 bases lying between them.

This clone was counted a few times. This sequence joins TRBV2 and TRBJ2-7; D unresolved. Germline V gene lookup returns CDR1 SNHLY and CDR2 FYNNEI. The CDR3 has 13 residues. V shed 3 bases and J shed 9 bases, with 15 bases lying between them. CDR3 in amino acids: CASSDRQVNGQYF. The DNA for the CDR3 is TGTGCCAGCAGTGATCGACAAGTAAACGGGCAGTACTTC.

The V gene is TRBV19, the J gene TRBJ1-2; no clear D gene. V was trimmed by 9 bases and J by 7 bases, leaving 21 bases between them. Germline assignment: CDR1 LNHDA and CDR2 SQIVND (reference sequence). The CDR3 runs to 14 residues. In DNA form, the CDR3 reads TGTGCCAGCCAAACGGAGGGAGGTTTTAGTGGCTACACCTTC. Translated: CASQTEGGFSGYTF.

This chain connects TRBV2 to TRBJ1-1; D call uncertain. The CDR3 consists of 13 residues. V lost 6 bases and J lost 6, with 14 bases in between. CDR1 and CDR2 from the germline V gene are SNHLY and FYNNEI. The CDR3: CASSILEKAEAFF. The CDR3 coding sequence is TGTGCCAGCAGCATTTTAGAGAAGGCTGAAGCTTTCTTT.

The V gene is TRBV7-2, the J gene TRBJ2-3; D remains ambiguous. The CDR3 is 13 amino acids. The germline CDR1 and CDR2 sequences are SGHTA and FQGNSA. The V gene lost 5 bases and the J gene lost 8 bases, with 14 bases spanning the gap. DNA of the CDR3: TGTGCCAGCAGCCCGAATCGCTGGGGTACGCAGTATTTT. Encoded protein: CASSPNRWGTQYF.

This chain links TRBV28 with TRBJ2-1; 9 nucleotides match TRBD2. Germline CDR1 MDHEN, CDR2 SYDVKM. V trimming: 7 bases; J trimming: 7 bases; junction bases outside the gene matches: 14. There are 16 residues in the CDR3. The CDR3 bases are TGTGCCAGCACCATTGCCGAGACTAGCGGTAGGAATGAGCAGTTCTTC. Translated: CASTIAETSGRNEQFF.

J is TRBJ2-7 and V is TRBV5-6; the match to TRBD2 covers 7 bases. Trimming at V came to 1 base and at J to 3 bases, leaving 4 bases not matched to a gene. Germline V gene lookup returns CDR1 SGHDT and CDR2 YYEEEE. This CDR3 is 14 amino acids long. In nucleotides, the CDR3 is TGTGCCAGCAGCTTGAGCGGGATTCACTACGAGCAGTACTTC. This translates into CASSLSGIHYEQYF.

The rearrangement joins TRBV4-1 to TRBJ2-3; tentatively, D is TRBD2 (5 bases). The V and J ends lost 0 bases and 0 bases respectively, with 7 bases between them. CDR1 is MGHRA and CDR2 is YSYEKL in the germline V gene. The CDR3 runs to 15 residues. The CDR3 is CASSQEQRSTDTQYF. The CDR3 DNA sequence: TGCGCCAGCAGCCAAGAGCAGCGGAGCACAGATACGCAGTATTTT.

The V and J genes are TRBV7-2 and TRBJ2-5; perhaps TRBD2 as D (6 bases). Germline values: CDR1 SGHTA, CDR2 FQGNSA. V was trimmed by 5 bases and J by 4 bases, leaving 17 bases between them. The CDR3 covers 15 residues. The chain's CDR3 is CASSLVVSGRETQYF. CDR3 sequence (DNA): TGTGCCAGCAGCCTAGTGGTATCCGGGAGAGAGACCCAGTACTTC.

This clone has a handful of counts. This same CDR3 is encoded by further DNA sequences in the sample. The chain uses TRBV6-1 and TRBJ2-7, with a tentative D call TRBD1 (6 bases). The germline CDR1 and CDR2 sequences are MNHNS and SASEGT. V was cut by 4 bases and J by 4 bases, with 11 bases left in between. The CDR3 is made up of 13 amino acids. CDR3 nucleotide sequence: TGTGCCAGCAGTGCACAGGGATTATACGAGCAGTACTTC. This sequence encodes CASSAQGLYEQYF.

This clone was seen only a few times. The DNA for the CDR3 is TGCAGCGTTGAAGGAAGGAGCGGGAGTGGTGAGCAGTACTTC. It encodes CSVEGRSGSGEQYF. This rearrangement joins TRBV29-1 to TRBJ2-7; 8 nucleotides align to TRBD2. The CDR3 loop spans 14 amino acids. Germline CDR1 and CDR2: SQVTM and ANQGSEA. V trimming: 1 base; J trimming: 7 bases; junction bases outside the gene matches: 9.

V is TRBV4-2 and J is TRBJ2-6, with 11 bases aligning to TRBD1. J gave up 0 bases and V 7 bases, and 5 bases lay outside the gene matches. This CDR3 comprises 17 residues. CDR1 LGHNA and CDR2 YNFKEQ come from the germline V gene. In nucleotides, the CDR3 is TGTGCCAGCACTCCGGGACAGGGGGTCTCTGGGGCCAACGTCCTGACTTTC. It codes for CASTPGQGVSGANVLTF.

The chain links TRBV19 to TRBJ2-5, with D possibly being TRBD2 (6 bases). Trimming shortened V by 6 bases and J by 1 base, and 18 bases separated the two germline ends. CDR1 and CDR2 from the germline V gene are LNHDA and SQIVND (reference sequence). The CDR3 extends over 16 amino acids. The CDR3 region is CASSPAGRVIQETQYF. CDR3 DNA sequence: TGTGCCAGTAGCCCCGCGGGGCGAGTTATCCAAGAGACCCAGTACTTC.

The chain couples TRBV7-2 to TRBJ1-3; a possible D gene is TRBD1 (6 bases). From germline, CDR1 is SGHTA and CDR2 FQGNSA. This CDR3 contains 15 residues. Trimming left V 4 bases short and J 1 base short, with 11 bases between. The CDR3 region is CASSSDSQSGNTIYF. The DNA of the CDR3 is TGTGCCAGCAGCTCGGACAGTCAGTCTGGAAACACCATATATTTT.

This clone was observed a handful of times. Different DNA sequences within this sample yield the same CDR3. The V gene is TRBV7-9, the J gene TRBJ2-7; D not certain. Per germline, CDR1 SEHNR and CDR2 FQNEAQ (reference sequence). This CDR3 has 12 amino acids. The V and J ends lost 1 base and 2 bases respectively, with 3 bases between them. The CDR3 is CASSLGAYEQYF. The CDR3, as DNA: TGTGCCAGCAGCTTAGGGGCCTACGAGCAGTACTTC.

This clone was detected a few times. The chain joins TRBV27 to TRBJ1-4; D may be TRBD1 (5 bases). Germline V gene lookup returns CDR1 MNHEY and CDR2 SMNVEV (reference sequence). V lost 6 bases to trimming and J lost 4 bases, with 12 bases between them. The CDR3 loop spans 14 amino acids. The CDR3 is CASRIRGDNEKLFF. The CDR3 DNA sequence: TGTGCCAGCAGAATCCGAGGGGATAATGAAAAACTGTTTTTT.

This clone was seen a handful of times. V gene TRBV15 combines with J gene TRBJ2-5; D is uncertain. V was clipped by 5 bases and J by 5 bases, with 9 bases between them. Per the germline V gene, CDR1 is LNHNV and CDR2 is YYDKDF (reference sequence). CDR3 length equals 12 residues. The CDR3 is CATSVPQETQYF. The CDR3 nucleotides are TGTGCCACCAGCGTACCGCAGGAGACCCAGTACTTC. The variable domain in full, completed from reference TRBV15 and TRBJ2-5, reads DAMVIQNPRYQVTQFGKPVTLSCSQTLNHNVMYWYQQKSSQAPKLLFHYYDKDFNNEADTPDNFQSRRPNTSFCFLDIRSPGLGDTAMYLCATSVPQETQYFGPGTRLLVL.